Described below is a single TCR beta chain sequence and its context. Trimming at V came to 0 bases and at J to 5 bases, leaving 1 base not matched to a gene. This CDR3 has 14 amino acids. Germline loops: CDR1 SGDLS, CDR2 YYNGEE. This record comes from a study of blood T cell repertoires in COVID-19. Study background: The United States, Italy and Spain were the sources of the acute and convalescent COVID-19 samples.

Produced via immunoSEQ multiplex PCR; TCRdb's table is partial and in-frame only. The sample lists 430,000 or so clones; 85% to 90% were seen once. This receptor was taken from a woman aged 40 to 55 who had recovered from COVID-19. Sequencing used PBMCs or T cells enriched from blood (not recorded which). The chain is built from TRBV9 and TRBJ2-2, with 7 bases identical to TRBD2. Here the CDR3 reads CASSVGGRTGELFF. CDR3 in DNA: TGTGCCAGCAGCGTAGGCGGGAGAACCGGGGAGCTGTTTTTT.